This T cell receptor beta chain was sequenced in a study of blood T cell repertoires in COVID-19. Overall study context: Samples taken during acute and convalescent COVID-19 were collected in the United States, Italy and Spain.

The junction had 6 bases not matched to a gene; V was cut back by 3 bases and J by 10 bases. Germline V gene lookup returns CDR1 SGDLS and CDR2 YYNGEE. The CDR3 consists of 15 residues. The study recruited exposed participants who had met a COVID-19 case within 2 weeks before entry. TCRdb's table, derived via immunoSEQ multiplex PCR, lists solely in-frame clones and lacks some. The sample yields fewer than 250,000 clones, 85% to 90% seen once. Sequencing input: PBMCs or T cells enriched from blood (not recorded which). The chain couples TRBV9 to TRBJ1-6; 11 bases align to TRBD1. This TCR was sampled from a man under 40 who had been exposed to COVID-19. CDR3 region: CASSGRTGGLSPLHF. The CDR3 region has the DNA TGTGCCAGCAGCGGTCGGACAGGGGGCCTGTCACCCCTCCACTTT. The complete variable domain, with remaining parts taken from reference TRBV9 and TRBJ1-6, reads DSGVTQTPKHLITATGQRVTLRCSPRSGDLSVYWYQQSLDQGLQFLIQYYNGEERAKGNILERFSAQQFPDLHSELNLSSLELGDSALYFCASSGRTGGLSPLHFGNGTRLTVT.